The 18 T cell receptor beta chains below were found in one sample sequenced in a study of control samples from healthy donors and cancer patients. The protocol was immunoSEQ multiplex PCR, while the TCRdb copy is restricted to in-frame clones and leaves out a portion. This table has around 140,000 clones, 90% appearing once. The sequencing sample was made of blood. The receptor set was obtained from a man aged 35 to 55 in good health.

The chain links TRBV5-1 to TRBJ2-5, with D maybe TRBD1 (6 bases). The CDR3 runs to 15 residues. V lost 1 base, J lost 5 bases, and 15 bases lay in between. The germline V gene has CDR1 SGHRS and CDR2 YFSETQ. As DNA, the CDR3 is TGCGCCAGCAGCTTGAATGGGGGCCTGCGCGAGACCCAGTACTTC. As protein: CASSLNGGLRETQYF.

The chain joins TRBV24-1 to TRBJ1-2; 9 nucleotides align to TRBD1. There are 15 residues in the CDR3. In germline, CDR1 is KGHDR, CDR2 SFDVKD. V was pared by 3 bases and J by 4 bases, with 5 bases of the junction left unmatched. CDR3 DNA sequence: TGTGCCACCAGTGATGTCACAGGGGGCTTCTATGGCTACACCTTC. It codes for CATSDVTGGFYGYTF.

Remarks on this clone: The same CDR3 is also encoded by other DNA sequences in this sample. This chain joins TRBV3-1 (or the pseudogene TRBV3-2) and TRBJ2-7; TRBD2 agrees at 11 bases. The trim removed 3 bases at V and 7 bases at J, leaving 5 bases unmatched. This CDR3 contains 14 residues. Germline V lookup: CDR1 LGHDT, CDR2 YNNKEL (reference sequence). CDR3 in amino acids: CASSQLAGGGEQYF. CDR3 bases: TGTGCCAGCAGCCAGCTAGCGGGGGGTGGAGAGCAGTACTTC.

The chain links TRBV27 to TRBJ2-3; D unresolved. The CDR3 runs 12 residues. Between the trimmed V and J ends, which lost 6 bases and 5 bases, there was a span of 9 bases. The germline V gene has CDR1 MNHEY and CDR2 SMNVEV (reference sequence). CDR3 DNA: TGTGCCAGCAGCGAGTCGGTAGATACGCAGTATTTT. Residues: CASSESVDTQYF.

The chain joins TRBV5-1 to TRBJ2-3; possibly TRBD2 for D (6 bases). The CDR3 is 15 amino acids. The germline CDR1 and CDR2 sequences are SGHRS and YFSETQ. V lost 1 base to trimming and J lost 0 bases, with 9 bases between them. The CDR3 nucleotides are TGCGCCAGCAGCTTGAGGGCGGGGAGCACAGATACGCAGTATTTT. Amino acids: CASSLRAGSTDTQYF.

About this clone itself: Sequence at one end of the junction differs from germline and may be a read error. The gene calls are TRBV2 and TRBJ1-5, with 8 bases that match TRBD1. CDR3 length: 15 amino acids. Germline V gene data show CDR1 as SNHLY and CDR2 as FYNNEI. This chain's CDR3 is CASSEGQGAYQPQHF. Written as DNA, the CDR3 is TGTGCCAGCAGCGAAGGGCAGGGGGCTTATCAGCCCCAGCATTTT. Complete variable domain (other parts from reference TRBV2 and TRBJ1-5): EPEVTQTPSHQVTQMGQEVILRCVPISNHLYFYWYRQILGQKVEFLVSFYNNEISEKSEIFDDQFSVERPDGSNFTLKIRSTKLEDSAMYFCASSEGQGAYQPQHFGDGTRLSIL.

This clone was observed a few times. The V and J genes are TRBV7-3 and TRBJ2-2; a weak D match, TRBD1 (6 bases). CDR1 and CDR2 from the germline V gene are SGHTA and FQGTGA. Between the trimmed V and J ends, which lost 8 bases and 0 bases, there was a span of 7 bases. The CDR3 loop spans 13 amino acids. The CDR3 DNA reads TGTGCCAGCCAGGGGACGAACACCGGGGAGCTGTTTTTT. It yields the protein CASQGTNTGELFF. The entire variable domain, with the rest obtained from reference TRBV7-3 and TRBJ2-2, is as follows: GAGVSQTPSNKVTEKGKYVELRCDPISGHTALYWYRQSLGQGPEFLIYFQGTGAADDSGLPNDRFFAVRPEGSVSTLKIQRTERGDSAVYLCASQGTNTGELFFGEGSRLTVL.

This rearrangement joins TRBV18 to TRBJ2-5; the D gene is possibly TRBD2 (7 bases). With 2 bases removed from V and 2 bases from J, the gap between germline ends came to 12 bases. Germline loops: CDR1 KGHSH, CDR2 LQKENI. The CDR3 extends over 15 amino acids. CDR3 in amino acids: CASSPEKGGQETQYF. In nucleotides, the CDR3 is TGTGCCAGCTCACCAGAAAAGGGGGGGCAAGAGACCCAGTACTTC.

This chain links TRBV5-1 with TRBJ2-3; TRBD2 aligns across 8 bases. The junction had 17 bases not matched to a gene; V was cut back by 1 base and J by 4 bases. Germline lookup yields CDR1 SGHRS and CDR2 YFSETQ. This CDR3 has 19 amino acids. CDR3 DNA sequence: TGCGCCAGCAGCTTGTGGGACGTTGGAAAGCGGGGGCCCGCAGATACGCAGTATTTT. This encodes CASSLWDVGKRGPADTQYF.

The chain combines TRBV12-2 with TRBJ1-5. TRBV12-2 is a documented pseudogene. The CDR3 sequence is 13 residues long. CDR3 in DNA: TGTGCAAGTCGCTTACCTAGTAATCAGCCCCAGCATTTT. Protein: CASRLPSNQPQHF.

This chain joins TRBV5-6 and TRBJ2-7; 7 nucleotides line up with TRBD1. CDR3 length: 17 residues. Germline CDR1 reads SGHDT; CDR2 reads YYEEEE. V was pared by 1 base and J by 1 base, with 11 bases of the junction left unmatched. The CDR3 DNA sequence: TGTGCCAGCAGCTTGAGGGTGACAGGGTCCCGATCCTACGAGCAGTACTTC. This translates into CASSLRVTGSRSYEQYF.

CDR3 nucleotides: TGTGCCAGCAGCCGAGCCATCACCACAGATGCTGGGGCCAACGTCCTGACTTTC. This encodes CASSRAITTDAGANVLTF. V usage is TRBV7-8 and J usage is TRBJ2-6; D uncertain. The ends were cut back, 5 bases at V and 2 bases at J, with 19 bases in the middle. CDR3 length equals 18 residues. Germline CDR1 and CDR2: SGHVS and FQNEAQ.

This chain uses TRBV6-5 with TRBJ1-2, with a weak D call TRBD1 (6 bases). The CDR3 has 14 residues. Germline lookup yields CDR1 MNHEY and CDR2 SVGAGI. Trimming removed 5 bases from V and 4 bases from J, with 14 bases in between. The CDR3 protein is CASSRGAQGYGYTF. The CDR3 bases are TGTGCCAGCAGTCGAGGGGCACAGGGCTATGGCTACACCTTC.

The chain carries TRBV2 and TRBJ1-1, with D perhaps TRBD1 (5 bases). Germline assignment: CDR1 SNHLY and CDR2 FYNNEI. Trimming shortened V by 8 bases and J by 4 bases, and 8 bases separated the two germline ends. The CDR3 contains 11 residues. The CDR3 sequence: CASEDSTEAFF. DNA of the CDR3: TGTGCCAGCGAAGACAGCACTGAAGCTTTCTTT.

With respect to this clone: One end of the junction varies from germline; a read error may be responsible. V gene TRBV3-1 (or the pseudogene TRBV3-2) combines with J gene TRBJ2-5; TRBD1 matches at 7 bases. Germline CDR1 LGHDT, CDR2 YNNKEL (reference sequence). CDR3 size: 18 residues. The CDR3 reads CASNQARTGRKQQETQYF. CDR3 in DNA: TGTGCCAGCAACCAAGCGAGGACAGGCAGGAAACAGCAAGAGACCCAGTACTTC.

The rearrangement uses TRBV3-1 (or the pseudogene TRBV3-2) and TRBJ2-3; D remains unclear. The germline V and J ends were trimmed by 3 bases and 9 bases, with 16 bases remaining between them. The CDR3 spans 14 residues. Per the germline V gene, CDR1 is LGHDT and CDR2 is YNNKEL (reference sequence). The CDR3 sequence is CASSQSPYEETQYF. As DNA, the CDR3 is TGTGCCAGCAGCCAGTCCCCCTACGAGGAGACGCAGTATTTT.

This sequence joins TRBV6-4 and TRBJ2-3; 9 positions agree with TRBD2. The CDR3 totals 16 residues. V lost 2 bases and J lost 2; bases outside the gene matches: 5. Germline assignment: CDR1 MRHNA and CDR2 SNTAGT. The CDR3 sequence is CASSDEAGGHTDTQYF. CDR3 bases: TGTGCCAGCAGTGACGAGGCGGGGGGGCACACAGATACGCAGTATTTT.

V and J are TRBV5-1 and TRBJ2-4; TRBD2 matches 8 bases. Per germline, CDR1 SGHRS and CDR2 YFSETQ. This CDR3 has 13 amino acids. V lost 4 bases and J lost 8; bases outside the gene matches: 5. The DNA of the CDR3 is TGCGCCAGCAGCCCGCGGGGGGTTGACATTCAGTACTTC. This gives the protein CASSPRGVDIQYF.